Listed below are T cell receptor beta chains from one sample, sequenced in a study of radiotherapy plus CTLA-4 blockade in lung cancer. Assay: immunoSEQ multiplex PCR; the TCRdb copy retains only in-frame clones and omits some. Of some 110,000 clones in the sample, around 75% were seen once. The starting material was peripheral blood, obtained from a patient treated with radiotherapy plus ipilimumab. All receptors derive from a human donor with non-small cell lung cancer who had a partial response to radiotherapy plus ipilimumab. CDR3s include the opening cysteine and the closing phenylalanine or tryptophan. A D gene is named only where the DNA matches it firmly. Only part of the rows carry a size: once, few, many, or a class if the clone is expanded.

>TRBJ2-1|TRBV27|TRBD2|once
TGTGCCAGCAGTTTAGGGACTAGCGCGGGTGAGCAGTTCTTC
CASSLGTSAGEQFF
>TRBJ2-4|TRBV9|TRBD1|-
TGTGCCAGCAGCGTAGCCGGGACAGGGGTCAAAAACATTCAGTACTTC
CASSVAGTGVKNIQYF
>TRBJ2-1|TRBV27|TRBD2|-
TGTGCCAGCGCTACTAGCGGGGCCTACAATGAGCAGTTCTTC
CASATSGAYNEQFF
>TRBJ1-1|TRBV6-5|-|-
TGTGCCAGCGCATCCGGGGGGGAGGCAGCTTTCTTT
CASASGGEAAFF
>TRBJ2-1|TRBV5-1|TRBD2|-
TGCGCCAGCAGCTTGGAGGGACTAGGTGGACGGAATGAGCAGTTCTTC
CASSLEGLGGRNEQFF
>TRBJ2-2|TRBV13|-|-
TGTGCCAGCAGCTCATCCTCCGGGGGGCCCTACACCGGGGAGCTGTTTTTT
CASSSSSGGPYTGELFF
>TRBJ1-1|TRBV2|-|-
TGTGCCAGCAGTCGGACAGTGGAGGCTTTCTTT
CASSRTVEAFF
>TRBJ2-7|TRBV6-1|TRBD1|-
TGTGCCAGCAGACCGGGACAGGGCTACGAGCAGTACTTC
CASRPGQGYEQYF
>TRBJ2-3|TRBV7-3|-|many
TGTGCCAGCAGCCCCAATGGCGATACGCAGTATTTT
CASSPNGDTQYF
>TRBJ2-1|TRBV7-9|TRBD1|-
TGTGCCAGCAGCTCCCTAGGACAGGCCGCCCTCTCCTACAATGAGCAGTTCTTC
CASSSLGQAALSYNEQFF
>TRBJ1-4|TRBV2|-|-
TGTGCCAGCAGTGAATCCGGAGGTTTTGAAAAACTGTTTTTT
CASSESGGFEKLFF
>TRBJ2-7|TRBV6-1|-|-
TGTGCCAGCAGCACGGGGGGCTCAAACTACGAGCAGTACTTC
CASSTGGSNYEQYF
>TRBJ1-4|TRBV4-1|-|few
TGCGCCAGCAGCCAAGGCCCGGACAGCAATGAAAAACTGTTTTTT
CASSQGPDSNEKLFF
>TRBJ1-2|TRBV5-1|-|once
TGCGCCAGCAGCTTGGAAGTAGAAAACTATGGCTACACCTTC
CASSLEVENYGYTF
>TRBJ2-7|TRBV19|TRBD2|-
TGTGCCAGTAGTTCTAGCGGGAGGGTTACTTACGAGCAGTACTTC
CASSSSGRVTYEQYF
>TRBJ2-7|TRBV2|TRBD1|once
TGTGCCAGCACCGGACAGGGGTTCAGCGAGCAGTACTTC
CASTGQGFSEQYF
>TRBJ1-1|TRBV6-5|-|-
TGTGCCAGCAGTTACCCCCAGACTGAAGCTTTCTTT
CASSYPQTEAFF
>TRBJ2-2|TRBV10-3|-|once
TGTGCCATCAAGCAGACAGGAAACACCGGGGAGCTGTTTTTT
CAIKQTGNTGELFF
>TRBJ2-5|TRBV2|-|-
TGTGCCAGCAGACCCTCGGGTGGAGAGACCCAGTACTTC
CASRPSGGETQYF
>TRBJ2-1|TRBV23-1|-|-
TGCGCCAGCAGTCCCGACCGGGCGGCAGGACACTACAATGAGCAGTTCTTC
CASSPDRAAGHYNEQFF
>TRBJ1-4|TRBV10-3|-|-
TGTGCCATCAGTGCGGGGGGGGCAAGGGAAAAACTGTTTTTT
CAISAGGAREKLFF
>TRBJ2-3|TRBV19|-|-
TGTGCCAGTAGTACCCGGGACTTCACAGATACGCAGTATTTT
CASSTRDFTDTQYF
>TRBJ2-7|TRBV27|TRBD2|-
TGTGCCAGCAGTCCCCTAGCGGGACCCGCCTACGAGCAGTACTTC
CASSPLAGPAYEQYF
>TRBJ2-1|TRBV7-2|-|-
TGTGCCAGCAGCTTAGTCGGGGGATACAATGAGCAGTTCTTC
CASSLVGGYNEQFF
>TRBJ1-2|TRBV6-1|TRBD1|-
TGTGCCAGCAGCAGACAGGGGGCAGACTATGGCTACACCTTC
CASSRQGADYGYTF
>TRBJ1-4|TRBV28|-|-
TGTGCCAGCAGCCAGGATGGGGCTGGGGAAAAACTGTTTTTT
CASSQDGAGEKLFF
>TRBJ2-1|TRBV9|-|-
TGTGCCAGCAGCCCCCTTTTAGCGGTAACCAATGAGCAGTTCTTC
CASSPLLAVTNEQFF
>TRBJ1-1|TRBV7-2|-|-
TGTGCCAGCAGCTTACCTTCGAGCACTGAAGCTTTCTTT
CASSLPSSTEAFF
>TRBJ2-2|TRBV19|-|-
TGTGCCAGTAGTATAGTAGGAGGGGCTGCGACCGGGGAGCTGTTTTTT
CASSIVGGAATGELFF
>TRBJ1-1|TRBV6-5|-|-
TGTGCCAGCAGTTACTTGGGGGGGACTGAAGCTTTCTTT
CASSYLGGTEAFF
>TRBJ1-4|TRBV5-5|TRBD1|-
TGTGCCAGCAGCTCGAATACAGGGGGCGGGAATGAAAAACTGTTTTTT
CASSSNTGGGNEKLFF